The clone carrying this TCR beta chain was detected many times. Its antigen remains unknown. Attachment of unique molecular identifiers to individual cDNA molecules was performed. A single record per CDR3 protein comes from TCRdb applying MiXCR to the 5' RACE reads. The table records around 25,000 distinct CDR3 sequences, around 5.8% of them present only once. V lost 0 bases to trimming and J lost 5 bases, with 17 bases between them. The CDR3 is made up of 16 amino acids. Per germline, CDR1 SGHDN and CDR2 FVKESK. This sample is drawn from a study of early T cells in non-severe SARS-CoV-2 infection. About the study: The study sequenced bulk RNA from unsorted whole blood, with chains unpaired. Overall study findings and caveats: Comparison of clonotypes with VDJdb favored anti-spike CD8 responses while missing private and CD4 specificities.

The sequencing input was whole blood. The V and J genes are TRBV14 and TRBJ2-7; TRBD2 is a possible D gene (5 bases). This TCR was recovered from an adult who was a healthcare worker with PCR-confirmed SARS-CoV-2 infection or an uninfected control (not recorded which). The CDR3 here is CASSQDWGVVIDEQYF. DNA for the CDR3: TGTGCCAGCAGCCAAGACTGGGGAGTGGTAATCGACGAGCAGTACTTC.